This T cell receptor (beta chain) originates from a study of shared clonotypes between healthy human individuals. Every subset had its genomic DNA shared out evenly among several immunoSEQ plates. Profiling relied on immunoSEQ multiplex PCR, and the TCRdb table lists in-frame clones only, not all of them. The sample consists of 740,000 or so clones, around 73% of them appearing once. On this clone itself: Its antigen remains unknown.

Study results and limitations: Lower generation probabilities were found for non-shared clonotypes than for those shared by all four donors.

The V gene end was trimmed by 5 bases and the J gene end by 4 bases; junction bases not matched to a gene: 12. The CDR3 contains 16 residues. Germline loops: CDR1 SGHRS, CDR2 YFSETQ. Sequences were obtained from memory CD4+ T cells sorted from blood. Described subset: CD45RA-negative fraction. This chain connects TRBV5-1 to TRBJ2-7; TRBD1 matches at 10 bases. The sequence came from a woman aged 25-40 years in good health. CDR3 protein: CASRIDGTGAKYEQYF. DNA of the CDR3: TGCGCCAGCAGGATCGATGGGACAGGGGCCAAATACGAGCAGTACTTC. The complete variable domain, with remaining parts taken from reference TRBV5-1 and TRBJ2-7, reads KAGVTQTPRYLIKTRGQQVTLSCSPISGHRSVSWYQQTPGQGLQFLFEYFSETQRNKGNFPGRFSGRQFSNSRSEMNVSTLELGDSALYLCASRIDGTGAKYEQYFGPGTRLTVT.